Included here is one TCR beta chain sequence, with context. As yet, its antigen is unknown. One junction end does not reproduce the germline sequence, and a read error may be involved. cDNA serving as the sequencing template came from extracted, reverse transcribed RNA. Generated by immunoSEQ multiplex PCR, the TCRdb table keeps only in-frame clones and is missing some. The table has about 190,000 clones, less than 65% seen once. Per the germline V gene, CDR1 is SSHAT and CDR2 is FNYEAQ (reference sequence). The CDR3 loop spans 14 amino acids. The record originates from a study of CD8+ T cells in alopecia areata. Study observations and caveats: With one nonresponder, baseline CD8+ expansion's link to response remains uncertain. Higher clonality than in normal scalp was seen in lesional scalp, especially alopecia totalis/universalis.

Treatment denoted: oral pan-JAK inhibitor, 5-10 mg twice daily. Investigators sorted PBMCs to obtain both CD4+ and CD8+ T cells. Sequencing used CD4+ T cells sorted from blood, obtained at week 4, from a patient treated with tofacitinib. The origin of this receptor is a human donor with alopecia areata. The chain joins TRBV7-7 to TRBJ2-5, with 7 bases identical to TRBD1. In DNA form, the CDR3 reads TGTGCTAGCAGCCAGGGGACAGAACAAGAGACCCAGTACTTC. Its protein is CASSQGTEQETQYF.